The present TCR beta chain was sequenced within a study of blood T cells in healthy people across ages. The CDR3 extends over 13 amino acids. The V end was cut by 0 bases, the J end by 2 bases, with 3 bases between. CDR1 and CDR2 from the germline V gene are MNHEY and SVGAGI. PCR was performed a second time for roughly 6 to 12 cycles using a sample-barcoded 5' primer and a J-beta primer mix. TCRdb redid the calling of the 5' RACE reads with MiXCR, one entry per CDR3 protein. Of 450,000 to 600,000 distinct CDR3 sequences listed, about 27% are singletons. These data also formed part of another study, on T cells of mothers and their children.

This rearrangement joins TRBV6-5 to TRBJ2-3; D gene unclear. The source is a boy aged 2 to 9 in good health. Sequencing was done on a sample of blood. Here the CDR3 DNA reads TGTGCCAGCAGTTACTCGAACACAGATACGCAGTATTTT. Encoded protein: CASSYSNTDTQYF.